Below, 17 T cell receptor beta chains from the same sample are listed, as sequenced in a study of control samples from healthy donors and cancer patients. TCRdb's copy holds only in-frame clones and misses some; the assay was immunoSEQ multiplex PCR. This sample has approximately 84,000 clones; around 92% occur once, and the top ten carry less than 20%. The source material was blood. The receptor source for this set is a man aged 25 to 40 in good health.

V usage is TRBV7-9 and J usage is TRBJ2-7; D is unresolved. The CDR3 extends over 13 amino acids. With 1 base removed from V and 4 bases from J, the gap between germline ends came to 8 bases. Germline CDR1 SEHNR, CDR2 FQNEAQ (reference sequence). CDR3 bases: TGTGCCAGCAGCTTAGTACTCCAATACGAGCAGTACTTC. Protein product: CASSLVLQYEQYF.

The CDR3 spells CASSPLGAGNSPLHF. In DNA, the CDR3 is TGTGCCAGCAGCCCTTTAGGGGCTGGGAATTCACCCCTCCACTTT. The chain uses TRBV7-2 and TRBJ1-6; TRBD1 might be the D (5 bases). The CDR3 has 15 residues. V was trimmed by 5 bases and J by 7 bases, leaving 15 bases between them. Per the germline V gene, CDR1 is SGHTA and CDR2 is FQGNSA. The full variable domain, rest sourced from reference TRBV7-2 and TRBJ1-6, is GAGVSQSPSNKVTEKGKDVELRCDPISGHTALYWYRQSLGQGLEFLIYFQGNSAPDKSGLPSDRFSAERTGGSVSTLTIQRTQQEDSAVYLCASSPLGAGNSPLHFGNGTRLTVT.

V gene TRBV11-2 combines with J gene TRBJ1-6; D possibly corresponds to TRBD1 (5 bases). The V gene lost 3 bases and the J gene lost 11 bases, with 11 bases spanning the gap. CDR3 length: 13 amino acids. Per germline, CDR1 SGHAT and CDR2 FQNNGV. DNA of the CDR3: TGTGCCAGCAGCTTCCGGGGGGGAACACCCCTCCACTTT. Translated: CASSFRGGTPLHF.

Written as DNA, the CDR3 is TGTGCCAGCTCACGGTCCGGAGTCGAGGGGAGTGGCGAGCAGTACTTC. This translates into CASSRSGVEGSGEQYF. The chain uses TRBV18 and TRBJ2-7; D may correspond to TRBD1 or TRBD2 (5 bases each). Germline V gene sequence: CDR1 KGHSH, CDR2 LQKENI. This CDR3 contains 16 residues. Trimming shortened V by 4 bases and J by 6 bases, and 22 bases separated the two germline ends.

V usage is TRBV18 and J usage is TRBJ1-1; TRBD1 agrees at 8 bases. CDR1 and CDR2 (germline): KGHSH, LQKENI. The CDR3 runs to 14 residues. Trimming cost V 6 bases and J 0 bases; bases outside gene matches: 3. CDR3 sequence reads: CASSMTGVNTEAFF. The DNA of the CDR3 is TGTGCCAGCTCGATGACAGGGGTGAACACTGAAGCTTTCTTT.

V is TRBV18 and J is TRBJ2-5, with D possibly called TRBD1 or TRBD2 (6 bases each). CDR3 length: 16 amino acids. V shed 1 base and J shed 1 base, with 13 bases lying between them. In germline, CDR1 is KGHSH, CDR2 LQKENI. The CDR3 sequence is CASSPLLRDTQETQYF. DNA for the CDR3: TGTGCCAGCTCACCACTATTGCGGGACACCCAAGAGACCCAGTACTTC.

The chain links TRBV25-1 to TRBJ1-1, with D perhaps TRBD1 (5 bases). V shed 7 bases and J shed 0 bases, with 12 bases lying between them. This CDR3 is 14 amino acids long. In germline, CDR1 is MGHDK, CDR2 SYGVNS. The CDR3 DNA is TGTGCCAGCAATACAGACAGACTGAACACTGAAGCTTTCTTT. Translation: CASNTDRLNTEAFF.

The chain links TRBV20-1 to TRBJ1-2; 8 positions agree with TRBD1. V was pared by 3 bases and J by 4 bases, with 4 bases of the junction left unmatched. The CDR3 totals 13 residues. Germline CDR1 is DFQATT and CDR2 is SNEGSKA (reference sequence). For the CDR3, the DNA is TGCAGTGCTAGTGCGACAGGGGCCTATGGCTACACCTTC. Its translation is CSASATGAYGYTF.

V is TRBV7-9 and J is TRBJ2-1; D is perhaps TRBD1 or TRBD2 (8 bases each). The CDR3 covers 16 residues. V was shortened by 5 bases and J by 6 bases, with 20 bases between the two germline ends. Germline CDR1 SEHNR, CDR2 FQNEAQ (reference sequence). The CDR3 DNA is TGTGCCAGCAGCCCCCGGGTAGCGGGACAGGCCAATGAGCAGTTCTTC. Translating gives CASSPRVAGQANEQFF.

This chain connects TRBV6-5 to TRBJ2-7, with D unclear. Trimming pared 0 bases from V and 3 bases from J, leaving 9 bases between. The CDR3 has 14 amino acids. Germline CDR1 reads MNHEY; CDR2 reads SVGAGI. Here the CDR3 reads CASSYSSDHYEQYF. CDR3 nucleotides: TGTGCCAGCAGTTACTCGTCGGATCACTACGAGCAGTACTTC.

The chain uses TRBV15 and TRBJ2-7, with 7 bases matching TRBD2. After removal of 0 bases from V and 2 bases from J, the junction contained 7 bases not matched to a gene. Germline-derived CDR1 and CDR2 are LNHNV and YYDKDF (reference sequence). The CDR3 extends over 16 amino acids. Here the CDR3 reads CATSRDEGLSPYEQYF. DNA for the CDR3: TGTGCCACCAGCAGAGATGAGGGACTATCCCCCTACGAGCAGTACTTC.

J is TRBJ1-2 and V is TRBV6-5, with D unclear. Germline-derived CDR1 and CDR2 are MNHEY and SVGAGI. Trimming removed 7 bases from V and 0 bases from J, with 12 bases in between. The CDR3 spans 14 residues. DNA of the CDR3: TGTGCCAGCAAAACCGACACCACTAACTATGGCTACACCTTC. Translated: CASKTDTTNYGYTF.

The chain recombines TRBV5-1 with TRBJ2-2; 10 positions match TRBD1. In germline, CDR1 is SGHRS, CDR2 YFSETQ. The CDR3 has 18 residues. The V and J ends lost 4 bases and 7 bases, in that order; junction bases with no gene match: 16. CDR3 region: CASSRDGQGGPGGGELFF. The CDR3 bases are TGCGCCAGCAGCCGGGACGGACAGGGGGGACCTGGAGGCGGGGAGCTGTTTTTT.

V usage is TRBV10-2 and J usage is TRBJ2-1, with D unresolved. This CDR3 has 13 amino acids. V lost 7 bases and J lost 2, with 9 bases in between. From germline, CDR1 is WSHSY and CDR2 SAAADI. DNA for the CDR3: TGCGCCAGCACGGCAGGCCCCTACAATGAGCAGTTCTTC. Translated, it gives CASTAGPYNEQFF.

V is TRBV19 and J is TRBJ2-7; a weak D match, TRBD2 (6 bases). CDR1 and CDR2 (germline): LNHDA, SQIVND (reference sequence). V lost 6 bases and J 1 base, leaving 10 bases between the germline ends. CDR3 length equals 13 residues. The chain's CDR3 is CASSPGTSYEQYF. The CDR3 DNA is TGTGCCAGTAGCCCCGGGACTTCCTACGAGCAGTACTTC.

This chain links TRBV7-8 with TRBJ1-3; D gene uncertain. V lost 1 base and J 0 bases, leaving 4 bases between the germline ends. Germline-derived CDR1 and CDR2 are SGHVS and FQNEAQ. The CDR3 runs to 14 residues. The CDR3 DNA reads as TGTGCCAGCAGCTTAGGGGTCTCTGGAAACACCATATATTTT. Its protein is CASSLGVSGNTIYF.

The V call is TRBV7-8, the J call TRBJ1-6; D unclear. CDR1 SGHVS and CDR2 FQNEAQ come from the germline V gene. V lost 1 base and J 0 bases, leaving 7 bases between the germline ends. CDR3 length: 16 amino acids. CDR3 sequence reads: CASSLELSSYNSPLHF. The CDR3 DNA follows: TGTGCCAGCAGCTTAGAACTTAGCTCCTATAATTCACCCCTCCACTTT. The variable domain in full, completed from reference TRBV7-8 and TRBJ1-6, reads GAGVSQSPRYKVAKRGQDVALRCDPISGHVSLFWYQQALGQGPEFLTYFQNEAQLDKSGLPSDRFFAERPEGSVSTLKIQRTQQEDSAVYLCASSLELSSYNSPLHFGNGTRLTVT.